The clone carrying this T cell receptor beta chain occurred many times. These data are taken from a study of CD8 T cells in ankylosing spondylitis. The CDR3 is 12 amino acids. CDR1 and CDR2 from the germline V gene are DFQATT and SNEGSKA (reference sequence). V lost 6 bases and J lost 1, with 9 bases in between. TCRdb analysed the 5' RACE reads with MiXCR anew, one entry per CDR3 protein. The sample lists about 240,000 distinct CDR3 sequences; around 9.1% were seen once. The material sequenced was blood, either unsorted or a sorted T cell fraction (not recorded which). V is TRBV20-1 and J is TRBJ1-1; D is ambiguous. This TCR came from a male donor with ankylosing spondylitis or in good health (not recorded which). DNA of the CDR3: TGCAGTGCCGAGCGGGGGAACACTGAAGCTTTCTTT. Protein: CSAERGNTEAFF.